A selection of T cell receptor beta chains follows, all from one sample in a study of T-cell reconstitution after alpha-beta-depleted transplantation in children. MiXCR, run by TCRdb on the PCR reads, gives a single entry per CDR3 protein. This table has 280,000 or so distinct CDR3 sequences, 9.5% to 13% appearing once. Here the sequenced sample was peripheral blood, taken 180 days after TCRalphabeta/CD19-depleted stem cell transplant. The receptors shown here come from a male patient aged 2-15 years who had a stem cell transplant for chronic granulomatous disease, so the T cells may come from the graft donor. Both conserved end residues are part of each CDR3. The size entry is marked missing in some rows and otherwise reads once, few, many or a size class.

cdr3_length: 13
clone_size: many
v_call: TRBV20-1
cdr3_aa: CSARAGVGDTQYF

cdr3_length: 14
clone_size: -
v_call: TRBV12-3/TRBV12-4
cdr3_aa: CASSSGRSNTEAFF

cdr3_length: 12
clone_size: many
v_call: TRBV9
cdr3_aa: CASSVGNEKLFF

cdr3_length: 13
clone_size: many
v_call: TRBV18
cdr3_aa: CASSGQENTEAFF

cdr3_length: 15
clone_size: many
v_call: TRBV12-3/TRBV12-4
cdr3_aa: CASSPNSGGSDTQYF

cdr3_length: 15
clone_size: many
v_call: TRBV5-1
cdr3_aa: CASSLAKGSTGELFF

cdr3_length: 16
clone_size: few
v_call: TRBV28
cdr3_aa: CASSSLAGPRGYEQYF

cdr3_length: 13
clone_size: many
v_call: TRBV12-3/TRBV12-4
cdr3_aa: CASSATGSYEQYF

cdr3_length: 15
clone_size: -
v_call: TRBV27
cdr3_aa: CASSLLAGNTEELFF

cdr3_length: 15
clone_size: many
v_call: TRBV7-2
cdr3_aa: CASSPLAGGTFEQYF

cdr3_length: 14
clone_size: many
v_call: TRBV5-1
cdr3_aa: CASSTGLAGVEQYF

cdr3_length: 14
clone_size: many
v_call: TRBV12-3/TRBV12-4
cdr3_aa: CASSPHSLPYEQYF

cdr3_length: 15
clone_size: many
v_call: TRBV7-2
cdr3_aa: CASSSAARNTGELFF

cdr3_length: 11
clone_size: many
v_call: TRBV27
cdr3_aa: CASGLHYEQYF

cdr3_length: 14
clone_size: many
v_call: TRBV27
cdr3_aa: CASSFQGRNEKLFF

cdr3_length: 15
clone_size: many
v_call: TRBV5-1
cdr3_aa: CASSSPEEGTYEQYF

cdr3_length: 17
clone_size: many
v_call: TRBV20-1
cdr3_aa: CSARGWGDRGIQETQYF

cdr3_length: 13
clone_size: many
v_call: TRBV7-9
cdr3_aa: CASSLVPLETQYF

cdr3_length: 15
clone_size: many
v_call: TRBV27
cdr3_aa: CASSSGGKASYEQYF